This T cell receptor (beta chain) was documented in a study of T cells after yellow fever vaccination. Study at large: The fractions with low cell numbers were processed using SMART-Seq v4 Ultra Low Input. General study points: Detected again after the booster were most primary-vaccination clones, at 95% to 98% CD4 and approximately 85% CD8.

As TCR cDNA was made by 5'RACE template switching, a universal primer site and UMIs were added. From the 5' RACE reads, TCRdb called clonotypes with MiXCR, one entry per CDR3 protein. This repertoire shows 500,000 to 650,000 distinct CDR3 sequences, about 17% found once; its top ten account for roughly a sixth. V dropped 7 bases and J dropped 1 base, with 12 bases sitting between them. The CDR3 has 13 residues. Germline V lookup: CDR1 SQVTM, CDR2 ANQGSEA. In regard to this clonotype: What it recognizes is unknown.

The chain links TRBV29-1 to TRBJ2-3; D tentatively reads TRBD1 or TRBD2 (5 bases each). The source was PBMCs, collected 5 days after the first yellow fever vaccination. The clonotype was recovered from a young man who received the YFV17D yellow fever vaccine. In nucleotides, the CDR3 is TGCAGCGGATCCGGGACGGGCACAGATACGCAGTATTTT. Translated: CSGSGTGTDTQYF.